This TCR beta chain is drawn from a study of blood T cell repertoires in COVID-19. This CDR3 is built from 14 residues. Germline V gives CDR1 KGHSH, CDR2 LQKENI. The V segment lost 3 bases and the J segment 3 bases; nucleotides outside the gene matches: 5. Profiled with immunoSEQ multiplex PCR; TCRdb holds only in-frame clones, not every one. The profile shows 150,000 to 200,000 clones, about 86% of them singletons. This chain uses TRBV18 with TRBJ2-7; TRBD1 agrees at 7 bases. This receptor was identified in a man over 45 with active or convalescent COVID-19. The specimen sequenced was peripheral blood. The CDR3 here is CASSPRGTDYEQYF. DNA for the CDR3: TGTGCCAGCTCACCGCGAGGGACAGACTACGAGCAGTACTTC. The full variable domain, rest sourced from reference TRBV18 and TRBJ2-7, is NAGVMQNPRHLVRRRGQEARLRCSPMKGHSHVYWYRQLPEEGLKFMVYLQKENIIDESGMPKERFSAEFPKEGPSILRIQQVVRGDSAAYFCASSPRGTDYEQYFGPGTRLTVT.